The 23 T cell receptor beta chains presented below share a single source sample, sequenced in a study of tumor-infiltrating lymphocytes in primary liver carcinoma. A primer in the constant region served to generate TCR beta cDNA from 500 ng of total RNA. For TCR beta, libraries were produced by three nested multiplex PCR rounds using slightly modified ARM-PCR. The first two PCR rounds used TRBV1-TRBV30 forward primers with a C-beta reverse primer, 9 to 10 cycles each. In TCRdb, the multiplex PCR reads were re-called with MiXCR into one record per CDR3 protein. Here the sample spans fewer than 400,000 distinct CDR3 sequences, roughly two thirds being singletons. Blood RNA came from unsorted whole blood; germline DNA was also extracted. Sequencing was done on a sample of peripheral blood. The receptor source for this set is a man aged 35-49 years with primary liver carcinoma and hepatitis B virus infection.

Turning to this clonotype: A read error may account for a junction end that differs from germline. The V and J genes are TRBV11-2 and TRBJ2-2; a weak D match, TRBD2 (6 bases). Germline CDR1 reads SGHAT; CDR2 reads FQNNGV. This CDR3 has 13 amino acids. CDR3 nucleotides: TGTGCCAGTAGCTTATGGAGAACCGGGGGGCTGTTTTTT. Protein sequence: CASSLWRTGGLFF.

The rearrangement links TRBV18 to TRBJ1-2; 8 bases are a match to TRBD1. Germline CDR1 KGHSH, CDR2 LQKENI. Trimming took 2 bases from V and 6 from J; bases not matched to a gene: 2. This CDR3 contains 13 residues. The CDR3 DNA reads as TGTGCCAGCTCACCAGTGGACAGGGATGGCTACACCTTC. This encodes CASSPVDRDGYTF.

This clonotype was observed many times. The chain carries TRBV5-6 and TRBJ2-7, with 8 bases lining up with TRBD2. J was trimmed by 2 bases and V by 3 bases; bases with no gene match: 1. The germline V gene encodes CDR1 SGHDT and CDR2 YYEEEE. The CDR3 is made up of 13 amino acids. CDR3 bases: TGTGCCAGCAGCTCGGGACTAGCCTACGAGCAGTACTTC. This codes for CASSSGLAYEQYF.

This clonotype was observed a single time. This chain joins TRBV30 and TRBJ2-2, with a tentative D call TRBD2 (5 bases). The CDR3 is 14 residues long. V gave up 1 base and J gave up 4 bases, with 10 bases separating them. Germline CDR1 reads GTSNPN; CDR2 reads SVGIG (reference sequence). The CDR3 coding sequence is TGTGCCTGGAGTGAGGACTGGAGCACCGGGGAGCTGTTTTTT. This codes for CAWSEDWSTGELFF.

The chain links TRBV5-4 to TRBJ2-5; 9 nucleotides align to TRBD2. Germline V gene sequence: CDR1 SGHNT, CDR2 YYREEE (reference sequence). The CDR3 runs to 17 residues. V lost 0 bases to trimming and J lost 0 bases; unmatched junction nucleotides: 6. CDR3 region: CASSLVVLAGNQETQYF. CDR3 DNA: TGTGCCAGCAGCTTGGTTGTCCTAGCGGGGAACCAAGAGACCCAGTACTTC.

This clonotype appeared once. With a much larger clone just one base away, this may be a read error. The J gene is TRBJ2-1, the V gene TRBV4-2; D may be TRBD2 (5 bases). V was trimmed by 0 bases and J by 3 bases, leaving 12 bases between them. Germline values: CDR1 LGHNA, CDR2 YNFKEQ. The CDR3 contains 16 residues. The CDR3 DNA reads as TGTGCCAGCAGCCAAGATCTCAGCGGTAACTACAATGAGCAGTTCTTC. As protein: CASSQDLSGNYNEQFF.

Comments on this clonotype: One junction end does not reproduce the germline sequence, and a read error may be involved. This chain links TRBV5-6 with TRBJ2-5; D is ambiguous. This CDR3 is 13 amino acids long. Germline-derived CDR1 and CDR2 are SGHDT and YYEEEE. CDR3 in amino acids: CASSYIAEEIQYF. The DNA of the CDR3 is TGTGCCAGCAGCTACATTGCGGAAGAGATCCAGTACTTC.

Concerning this clonotype itself: One junction end does not reproduce the germline sequence, and a read error may be involved. This rearrangement joins TRBV5-5 to TRBJ2-7, with D unclear. Germline loops: CDR1 SGHKS, CDR2 YYEKEE (reference sequence). The CDR3 has 14 amino acids. For the CDR3, the DNA is TGTGCCAGTAGCCTACGGACCGTTTCCTACGAGCGGTACTTC. Its translation: CASSLRTVSYERYF.

As to this clonotype: A junction boundary mismatches the germline segment, possibly from a read error. The chain couples TRBV29-1 to TRBJ2-2, with D possibly being TRBD2 (6 bases). From germline, CDR1 is SQVTM and CDR2 ANQGSEA. The CDR3 spans 15 residues. In DNA form, the CDR3 reads TGCAGCGTTAATAGCGGTGGAGTATATACCGGGGAGCTGCTCTTT. Translating gives CSVNSGGVYTGELLF.

This chain connects TRBV13 to TRBJ1-6; 7 positions match TRBD1. CDR1 and CDR2 from the germline V gene are PRHDT and FYEKMQ (reference sequence). The CDR3 spans 13 residues. J was trimmed by 7 bases and V by 3 bases; bases with no gene match: 0. CDR3 loop: CASSLDRNSPLHF. CDR3 coding DNA: TGTGCCAGCAGCTTGGACAGGAATTCACCCCTCCACTTT.

About this clonotype itself: This may be a read error: a much more frequent sequence differs by one nucleotide. This chain joins TRBV6-6 and TRBJ2-1, with 7 bases lining up with TRBD1. The CDR3 spans 10 residues. Per the germline V gene, CDR1 is MNHNY and CDR2 is SVGAGI (reference sequence). The CDR3 DNA follows: TGTGCCAGCAGACAGGGGAAAAGCCAATTC. Its translation is CASRQGKSQF.

As regards this clonotype: A read error is possible here, since a much larger clone lies one base away. The rearrangement uses TRBV6-5 and TRBJ2-3; a weak D match, TRBD2 (7 bases). Per germline, CDR1 MNHEY and CDR2 SVGAGI. The CDR3 extends over 14 amino acids. The CDR3 DNA sequence: TGTACCAGCCGGGGGGCTATTCGCACAGATACGCAGTATTTT. Translating it yields CTSRGAIRTDTQYF.

The genes are TRBV5-1 and TRBJ1-3; D may be TRBD1 (6 bases). V was cut by 3 bases and J by 2 bases, with 12 bases left in between. In germline, CDR1 is SGHRS, CDR2 YFSETQ. The CDR3 loop spans 15 amino acids. Here the CDR3 reads CASSSTGNPGNTIYF. The CDR3 DNA is TGCGCCAGCAGCTCTACAGGGAACCCTGGAAACACCATATATTTT.

Ten or more counts support this clonotype. The chain combines TRBV6-6 with TRBJ1-2, with 7 bases aligning to TRBD1. V shed 4 bases, J shed 0 bases, and the junction held 5 bases outside the gene matches. The CDR3 is 15 residues long. The germline CDR1 and CDR2 sequences are MNHNY and SVGAGI (reference sequence). CDR3 region: CASSFLGQANYGYTF. For the CDR3, the DNA is TGTGCCAGCAGTTTCCTCGGACAGGCTAACTATGGCTACACCTTC.

The chain is built from TRBV30 and TRBJ2-4, with unresolved D. V lost 0 bases and J lost 7, with 10 bases in between. The CDR3 is 13 residues long. Germline V gives CDR1 GTSNPN, CDR2 SVGIG (reference sequence). CDR3 region: CAWSVGLGNIQYF. CDR3 sequence (DNA): TGTGCCTGGAGTGTCGGCCTCGGGAACATTCAGTACTTC.

This clonotype was recorded a few times. CDR3 region: CASSLGGSGTDTQYF. CDR3 coding DNA: TGTGCCAGCAGCTTGGGCGGTTCTGGCACAGATACGCAGTATTTT. The V call is TRBV5-8, the J call TRBJ2-3; D gene unclear. The CDR3 is 15 amino acids. The germline V and J ends were trimmed by 0 bases and 1 base, with 9 bases remaining between them. Germline loops: CDR1 SGHTS, CDR2 YDEGEE.

Note on this clonotype: Compared with germline, one end of the junction differs, possibly owing to a read error. The rearrangement joins TRBV30 to TRBJ2-4; D may match TRBD1 or TRBD2 (5 bases each). The germline V gene has CDR1 GTSNPN and CDR2 SVGIG (reference sequence). The CDR3 extends over 12 amino acids. CDR3 in DNA: TGTGCGCTTTATAGGGGAGAAAAGATTCAGTACTTC. It translates to CALYRGEKIQYF.

This clonotype showed up just once. The conserved closing phenylalanine or tryptophan is absent in this CDR3, likely reflecting a read error. It is unclear where the CDR3 begins or ends on the DNA, so no DNA is shown, and the CDR3 is as TCRdb lists it. The chain recombines TRBV11-2 with TRBJ2-1; the D call TRBD2 from the table was never checked on the DNA. The CDR3 region is 14 residues in length, termini included. Germline lookup yields CDR1 SGHAT and CDR2 FQNNGV. The CDR3 spells CASSLWEGRDEHFL.

In regard to this clonotype: This could be a read error, since a much larger clone is one nucleotide away. The CDR3 reads CASIQAGEDTRYF. DNA for the CDR3: TGTGCCAGCATTCAAGCGGGAGAAGATACGCGGTATTTT. The J gene is TRBJ2-3, the V gene TRBV6-5, with 8 bases identical to TRBD2. Germline assignment: CDR1 MNHEY and CDR2 SVGAGI. CDR3 length: 13 amino acids.

Concerning this clonotype itself: This sequence may be a read error, since a much larger clone differs from it by one base. V and J are TRBV6-2 or TRBV6-3 and TRBJ2-7; TRBD2 aligns across 8 bases. Germline V lookup: CDR1 MNHEY, CDR2 SVGEGT. CDR3 length: 15 amino acids. V dropped 6 bases and J dropped 0; count of bases not matched to a gene: 7. This CDR3 is CASRHAGTSSYEQYF. As DNA, the CDR3 is TGTGCCAGCAGACACGCCGGGACTAGCTCCTACGAGCAGTACTTC.

The CDR3 nucleotides are TGCAGCGTTGATGGGGGACAGGGGGAGGGTGGCTACACCTTC. Protein sequence: CSVDGGQGEGGYTF. This sequence joins TRBV29-1 and TRBJ1-2, with 11 bases aligning to TRBD1. This CDR3 has 14 amino acids. After removal of 3 bases from V and 7 bases from J, the junction contained 7 bases not matched to a gene. Germline V gene sequence: CDR1 SQVTM, CDR2 ANQGSEA. Together with reference TRBV29-1 and TRBJ1-2, the CDR3 gives the full variable domain: SAVISQKPSRDICQRGTSLTIQCQVDSQVTMMFWYRQQPGQSLTLIATANQGSEATYESGFVIDKFPISRPNLTFSTLTVSNMSPEDSSIYLCSVDGGQGEGGYTFGSGTRLTVV.

The chain combines TRBV6-2 or TRBV6-3 with TRBJ2-5, with 10 nucleotides matching TRBD1. Germline trimming cut 4 bases from V and 6 bases from J; bases unmatched to any gene: 5. Germline CDR1 reads MNHEY; CDR2 reads SVGEGT. The CDR3 loop spans 14 amino acids. For the CDR3, the DNA is TGTGCCAGCAGTTTGGGACAGGGGCTGAAGACCCAGTACTTC. Protein: CASSLGQGLKTQYF.

The chain has TRBV28 and TRBJ2-1, with 7 bases fitting TRBD2. The CDR3 runs to 13 residues. Losses at the gene ends were 4 bases for V and 8 bases for J; bases not matched to a gene: 5. Looked up from germline, CDR1 is MDHEN and CDR2 is SYDVKM. The CDR3 protein is CASSSTLADEQFF. Written as DNA, the CDR3 is TGTGCCAGCAGTTCCACTCTAGCGGATGAGCAGTTCTTC.